This entry lists 14 T cell receptor beta chains sequenced from one sample in a study of T cells after yellow fever vaccination. Each CDR3 protein gets one entry after TCRdb re-called the 5' RACE reads with MiXCR. The top ten hold around an eighth of the sample, which has 500,000 to 700,000 distinct CDR3 sequences, about a fifth seen once. The sample in question was PBMCs, obtained 15 days after the yellow fever booster vaccination. The source is a man aged 30-40 years who received the YFV17D yellow fever vaccine.

This chain uses TRBV6-6 with TRBJ1-4; no clear D. Trimming stripped 11 bases from V and 3 bases from J, with 13 bases between. This CDR3 has 13 residues. Germline V gene data show CDR1 as MNHNY and CDR2 as SVGAGI (reference sequence). CDR3 sequence (DNA): TGTGCCGGGCGGCACGGCCCTAATGAAAAACTGTTTTTT. Translated: CAGRHGPNEKLFF.

Ten or more counts support this clonotype. V is TRBV12-3 or TRBV12-4 and J is TRBJ2-1, with TRBD2 matching over 7 bases. The CDR3 runs to 15 residues. V gave up 2 bases and J gave up 4 bases; unmatched junction bases: 5. The CDR3 nucleotides read TGTGCCAGCAGTTTATCGTCTAGCGGATACAATGAGCAGTTCTTC. Amino acids: CASSLSSSGYNEQFF.

The sample holds a few counts of this clonotype. The V call is TRBV3-1, the J call TRBJ2-7; 11 bases are shared with TRBD2. The CDR3 consists of 16 residues. CDR1 and CDR2 (germline): LGHDT, YNNKEL (reference sequence). The V gene end was trimmed by 0 bases and the J gene end by 5 bases; junction bases not matched to a gene: 6. The CDR3, as DNA: TGTGCCAGCAGCCAAGATAATAGCGGGAGGGCTCACGAGCAGTACTTC. It specifies CASSQDNSGRAHEQYF.

V is TRBV10-2 and J is TRBJ2-7, with D possibly TRBD2 on 6 matching bases. Germline V lookup: CDR1 WSHSY, CDR2 SAAADI. There are 15 residues in the CDR3. With 2 bases removed from V and 5 bases from J, the gap between germline ends came to 16 bases. The CDR3 region has the DNA TGCGCCAGCAGTGAGCACAGTCGGGGGTTCGACGAGCAGTACTTC. Protein: CASSEHSRGFDEQYF.

In its sample, this clonotype was seen many times. The chain uses TRBV10-3 and TRBJ2-1, with 9 bases lining up with TRBD1. With V trimmed by 6 bases and J by 6 bases, 3 bases remained unmatched. The CDR3 contains 13 residues. Germline-derived CDR1 and CDR2 are ENHRY and SYGVKD. The CDR3 region is CAIRQGAGNEQFF. In DNA form, the CDR3 reads TGTGCCATCAGACAGGGGGCCGGCAATGAGCAGTTCTTC.

The chain is built from TRBV11-2 and TRBJ2-2, with TRBD2 matching over 11 bases. This CDR3 comprises 18 residues. Trimming cost V 2 bases and J 6 bases; bases outside gene matches: 11. CDR1 SGHAT and CDR2 FQNNGV come from the germline V gene. The CDR3 DNA reads TGTGCCAGCAGCTTAATGGCTACTAGCGGGAGCTTAGCCGGGGAGCTGTTTTTT. As protein: CASSLMATSGSLAGELFF.

The V gene is TRBV4-3, the J gene TRBJ2-1; 13 bases are shared with TRBD2. The CDR3 contains 16 residues. Germline V gene data show CDR1 as LGHNA and CDR2 as YSLEER. With V trimmed by 3 bases and J by 10 bases, 9 bases remained unmatched. The CDR3 loop is CASSQAKGLAGSEQFF. CDR3 in DNA: TGCGCCAGCAGCCAGGCTAAGGGACTAGCGGGAAGCGAGCAGTTCTTC.

This clonotype was picked up a small number of times. The chain is built from TRBV7-9 and TRBJ2-3, with D perhaps TRBD2 (5 bases). The CDR3 loop spans 17 amino acids. V lost 5 bases to trimming and J lost 1 base, with 19 bases between them. CDR1 is SEHNR, CDR2 FQNEAQ, per germline (reference sequence). The CDR3 DNA reads as TGTGCCAGCAGCCCAGAAGGGTCGCGGGTCCGCACAGATACGCAGTATTTT. As protein: CASSPEGSRVRTDTQYF. Looking up the rest from reference TRBV7-9 and TRBJ2-3 gives the full variable domain: DTGVSQNPRHKITKRGQNVTFRCDPISEHNRLYWYRQTLGQGPEFLTYFQNEAQLEKSRLLSDRFSAERPKGSFSTLEIQRTEQGDSAMYLCASSPEGSRVRTDTQYFGPGTRLTVL.

This clonotype was seen a few times. The rearrangement links TRBV6-1 to TRBJ1-1; 7 bases match TRBD1. The CDR3 contains 12 residues. V gave up 2 bases and J gave up 10 bases; unmatched junction bases: 4. The germline CDR1 and CDR2 sequences are MNHNS and SASEGT. CDR3 nucleotides: TGTGCCAGCAGTGAACAGGGGGTTACAGCTTTCTTT. It translates to CASSEQGVTAFF.

This chain links TRBV6-1 with TRBJ2-1; 10 bases line up with TRBD1. Germline CDR1 reads MNHNS; CDR2 reads SASEGT. The trim removed 6 bases at V and 6 bases at J, leaving 8 bases unmatched. The CDR3 covers 15 residues. The CDR3 is CASSHPGQGLNEQFF. CDR3 sequence (DNA): TGTGCCAGCAGCCATCCGGGACAGGGGCTCAATGAGCAGTTCTTC.

The chain combines TRBV20-1 with TRBJ1-2; a possible D gene is TRBD1 (5 bases). Germline CDR1 is DFQATT and CDR2 is SNEGSKA (reference sequence). V dropped 6 bases and J dropped 4 bases, with 9 bases sitting between them. There are 11 residues in the CDR3. The CDR3 DNA sequence: TGCAGTGCCCACGGGGGCTATGGCTACACCTTC. It encodes CSAHGGYGYTF.

Only a few counts were recorded for this clonotype. This chain uses TRBV9 with TRBJ1-2; D gene uncertain. Germline V gene data show CDR1 as SGDLS and CDR2 as YYNGEE. Trimming removed 0 bases at V and 4 bases at J, with 10 bases between. The CDR3 is 14 residues long. This CDR3 reads CASSVGGGGYGYTF. As DNA, the CDR3 is TGTGCCAGCAGCGTAGGAGGCGGCGGCTATGGCTACACCTTC.

The chain employs TRBV5-6 and TRBJ2-3; no clear D. CDR1 is SGHDT, CDR2 YYEEEE, per germline. V was pared by 6 bases and J by 3 bases, with 14 bases between. This CDR3 has 14 residues. The CDR3 spells CASITPGRTDTQYF. As DNA, the CDR3 is TGTGCCAGCATCACCCCGGGCAGGACAGATACGCAGTATTTT.

The sample holds a few counts of this clonotype. The genes are TRBV5-1 and TRBJ2-7; D perhaps matches TRBD1 (6 bases). Trimming pared 0 bases from V and 3 bases from J, leaving 13 bases between. The CDR3 runs to 15 residues. Germline V gene data show CDR1 as SGHRS and CDR2 as YFSETQ. DNA for the CDR3: TGCGCCAGCAGCTTGGGTCAGGGGCGGAACTACGAGCAGTACTTC. It codes for CASSLGQGRNYEQYF.